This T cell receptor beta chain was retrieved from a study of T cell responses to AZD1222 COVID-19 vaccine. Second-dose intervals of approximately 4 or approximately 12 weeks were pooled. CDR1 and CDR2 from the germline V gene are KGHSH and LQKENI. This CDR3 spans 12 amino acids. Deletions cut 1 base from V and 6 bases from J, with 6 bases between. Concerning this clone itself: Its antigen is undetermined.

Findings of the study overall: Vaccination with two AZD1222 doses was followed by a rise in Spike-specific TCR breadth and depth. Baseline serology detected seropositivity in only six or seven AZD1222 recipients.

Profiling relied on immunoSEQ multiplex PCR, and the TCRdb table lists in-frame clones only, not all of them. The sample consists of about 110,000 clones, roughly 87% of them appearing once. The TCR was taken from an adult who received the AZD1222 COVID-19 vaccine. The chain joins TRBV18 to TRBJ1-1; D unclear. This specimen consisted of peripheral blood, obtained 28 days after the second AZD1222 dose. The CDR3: CASSPRGSEAFF. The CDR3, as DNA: TGTGCCAGCTCACCACGAGGGTCTGAAGCTTTCTTT.